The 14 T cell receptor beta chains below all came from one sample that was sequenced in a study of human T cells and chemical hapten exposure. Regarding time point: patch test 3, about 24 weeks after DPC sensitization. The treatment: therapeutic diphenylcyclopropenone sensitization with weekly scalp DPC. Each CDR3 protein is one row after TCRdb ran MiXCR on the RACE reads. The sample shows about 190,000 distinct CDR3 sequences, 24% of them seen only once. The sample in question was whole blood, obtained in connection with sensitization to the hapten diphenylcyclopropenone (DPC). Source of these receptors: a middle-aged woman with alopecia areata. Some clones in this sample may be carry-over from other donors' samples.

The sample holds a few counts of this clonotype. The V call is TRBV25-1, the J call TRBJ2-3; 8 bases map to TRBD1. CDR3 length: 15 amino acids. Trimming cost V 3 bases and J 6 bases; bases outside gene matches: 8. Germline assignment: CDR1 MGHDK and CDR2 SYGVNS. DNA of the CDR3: TGTGCCAGCAGTGATGTCAGGGGGCGAGCGGATACGCAGTATTTT. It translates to CASSDVRGRADTQYF.

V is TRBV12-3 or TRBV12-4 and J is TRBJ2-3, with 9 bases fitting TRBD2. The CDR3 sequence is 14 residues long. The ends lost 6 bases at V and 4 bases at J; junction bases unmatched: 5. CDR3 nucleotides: TGTGCCAGCAGGGAGGGACTAGCAGCAGATACGCAGTATTTT. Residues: CASREGLAADTQYF.

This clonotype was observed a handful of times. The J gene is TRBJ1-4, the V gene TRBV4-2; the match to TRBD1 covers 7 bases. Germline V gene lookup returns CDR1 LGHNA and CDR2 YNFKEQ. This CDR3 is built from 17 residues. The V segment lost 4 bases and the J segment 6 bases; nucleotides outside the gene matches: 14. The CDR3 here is CASSLTSGGRGYEKLFF. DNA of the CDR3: TGTGCCAGCAGCCTTACATCCGGCGGCAGGGGGTATGAAAAACTGTTTTTT.

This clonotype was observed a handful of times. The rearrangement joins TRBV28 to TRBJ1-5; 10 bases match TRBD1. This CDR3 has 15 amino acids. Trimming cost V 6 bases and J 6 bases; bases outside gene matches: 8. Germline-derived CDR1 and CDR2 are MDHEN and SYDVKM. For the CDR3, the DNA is TGTGCCAGCAGGGACGGACAGGGGGAGGTTCAGCCCCAGCATTTT. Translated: CASRDGQGEVQPQHF.

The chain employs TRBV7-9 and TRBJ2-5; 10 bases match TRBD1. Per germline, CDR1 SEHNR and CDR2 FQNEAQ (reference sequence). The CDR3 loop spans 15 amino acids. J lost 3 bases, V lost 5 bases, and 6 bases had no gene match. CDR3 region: CASSPPGQGKETQYF. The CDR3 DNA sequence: TGTGCCAGCAGCCCGCCGGGACAGGGGAAAGAGACCCAGTACTTC.

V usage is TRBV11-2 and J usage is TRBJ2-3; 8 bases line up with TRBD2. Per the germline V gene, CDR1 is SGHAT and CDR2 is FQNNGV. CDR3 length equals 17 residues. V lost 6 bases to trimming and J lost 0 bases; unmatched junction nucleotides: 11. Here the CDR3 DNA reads TGTGCCAGCAGACCCGGACTAGCCCGAATTAGCACAGATACGCAGTATTTT. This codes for CASRPGLARISTDTQYF.

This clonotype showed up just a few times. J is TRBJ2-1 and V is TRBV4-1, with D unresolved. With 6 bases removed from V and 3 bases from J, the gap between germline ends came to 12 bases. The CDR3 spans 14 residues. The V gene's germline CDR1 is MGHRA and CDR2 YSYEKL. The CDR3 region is CASSRSADYNEQFF. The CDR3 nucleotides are TGCGCCAGCAGTAGGTCGGCGGACTACAATGAGCAGTTCTTC.

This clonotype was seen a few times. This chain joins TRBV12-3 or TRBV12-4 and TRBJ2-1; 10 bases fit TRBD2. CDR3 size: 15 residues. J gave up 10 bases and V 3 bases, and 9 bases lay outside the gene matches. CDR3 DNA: TGTGCCAGCAGTTTGAGCGGGAGGGCCGGACGGGAGCAGTTCTTC. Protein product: CASSLSGRAGREQFF.

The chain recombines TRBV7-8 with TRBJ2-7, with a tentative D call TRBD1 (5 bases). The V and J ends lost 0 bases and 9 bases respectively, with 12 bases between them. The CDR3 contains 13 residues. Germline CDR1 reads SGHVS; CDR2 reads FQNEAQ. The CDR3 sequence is CASSLAFRAGQYF. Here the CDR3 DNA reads TGTGCCAGCAGCTTAGCTTTCAGGGCTGGGCAGTACTTC.

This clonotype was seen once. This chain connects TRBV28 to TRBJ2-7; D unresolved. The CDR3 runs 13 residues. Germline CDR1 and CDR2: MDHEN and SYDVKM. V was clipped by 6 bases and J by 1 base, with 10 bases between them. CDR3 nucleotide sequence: TGTGCCAGCAGCCCCCGGCCATCCTACGAGCAGTACTTC. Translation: CASSPRPSYEQYF.

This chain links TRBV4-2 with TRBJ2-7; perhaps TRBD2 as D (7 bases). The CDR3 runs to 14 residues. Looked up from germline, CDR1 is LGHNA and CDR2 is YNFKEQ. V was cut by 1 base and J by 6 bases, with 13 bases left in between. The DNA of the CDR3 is TGTGCCAGCAGCCAAGCCTCACGGGGGGCCGAGCAGTACTTC. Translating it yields CASSQASRGAEQYF.

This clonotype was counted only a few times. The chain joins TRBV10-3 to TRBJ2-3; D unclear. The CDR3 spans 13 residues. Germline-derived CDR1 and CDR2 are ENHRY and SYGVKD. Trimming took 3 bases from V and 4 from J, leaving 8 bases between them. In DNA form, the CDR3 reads TGTGCCATCAGTGAAGGAGTGCCAGATACGCAGTATTTT. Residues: CAISEGVPDTQYF.

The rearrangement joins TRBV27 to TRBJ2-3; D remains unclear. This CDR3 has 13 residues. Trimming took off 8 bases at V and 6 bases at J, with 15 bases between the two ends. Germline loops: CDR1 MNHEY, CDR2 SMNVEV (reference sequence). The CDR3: CASRLGFVDTQYF. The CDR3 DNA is TGTGCCAGCCGACTGGGATTCGTCGATACGCAGTATTTT.

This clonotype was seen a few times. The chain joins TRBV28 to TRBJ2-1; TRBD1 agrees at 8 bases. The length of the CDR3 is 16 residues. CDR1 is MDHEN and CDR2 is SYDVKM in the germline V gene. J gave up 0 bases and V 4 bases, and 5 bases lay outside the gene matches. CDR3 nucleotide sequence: TGTGCCAGCAGTTCAAGGACAGGGCCCTCCTACAATGAGCAGTTCTTC. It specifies CASSSRTGPSYNEQFF.